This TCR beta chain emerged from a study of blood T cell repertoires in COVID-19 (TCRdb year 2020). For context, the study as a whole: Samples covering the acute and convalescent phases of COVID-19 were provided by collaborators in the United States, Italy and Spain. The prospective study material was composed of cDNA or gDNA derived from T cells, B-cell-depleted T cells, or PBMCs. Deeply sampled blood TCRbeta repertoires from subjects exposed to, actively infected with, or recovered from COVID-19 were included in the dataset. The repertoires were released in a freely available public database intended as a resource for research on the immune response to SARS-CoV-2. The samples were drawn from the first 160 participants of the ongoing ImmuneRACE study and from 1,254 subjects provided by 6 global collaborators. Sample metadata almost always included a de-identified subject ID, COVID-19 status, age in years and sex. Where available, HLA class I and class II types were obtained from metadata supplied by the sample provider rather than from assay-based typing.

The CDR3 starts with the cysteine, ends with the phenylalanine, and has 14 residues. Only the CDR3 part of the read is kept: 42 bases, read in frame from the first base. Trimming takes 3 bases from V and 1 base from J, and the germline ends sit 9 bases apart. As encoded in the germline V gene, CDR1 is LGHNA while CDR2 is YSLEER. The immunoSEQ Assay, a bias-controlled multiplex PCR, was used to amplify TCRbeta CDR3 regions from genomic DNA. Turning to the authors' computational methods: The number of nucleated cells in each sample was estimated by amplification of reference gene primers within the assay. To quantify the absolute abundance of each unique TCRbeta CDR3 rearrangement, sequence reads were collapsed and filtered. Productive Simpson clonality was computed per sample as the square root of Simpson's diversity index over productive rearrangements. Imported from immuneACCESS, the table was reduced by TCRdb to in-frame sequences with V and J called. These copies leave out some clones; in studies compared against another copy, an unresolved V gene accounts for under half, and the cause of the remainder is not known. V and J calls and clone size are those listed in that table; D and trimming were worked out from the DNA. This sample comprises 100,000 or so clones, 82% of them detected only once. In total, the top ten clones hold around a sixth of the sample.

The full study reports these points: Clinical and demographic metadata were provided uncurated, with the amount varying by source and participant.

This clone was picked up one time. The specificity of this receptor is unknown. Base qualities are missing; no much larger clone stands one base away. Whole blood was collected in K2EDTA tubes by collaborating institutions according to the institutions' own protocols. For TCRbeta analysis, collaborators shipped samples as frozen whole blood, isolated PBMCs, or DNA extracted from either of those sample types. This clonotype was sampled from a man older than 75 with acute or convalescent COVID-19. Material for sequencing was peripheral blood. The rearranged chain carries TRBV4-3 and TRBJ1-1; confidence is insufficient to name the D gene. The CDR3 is CASSQARRNTEAFF. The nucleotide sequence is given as TGCGCCAGCAGCCAGGCACGCAGGAACACTGAAGCTTTCTTT.